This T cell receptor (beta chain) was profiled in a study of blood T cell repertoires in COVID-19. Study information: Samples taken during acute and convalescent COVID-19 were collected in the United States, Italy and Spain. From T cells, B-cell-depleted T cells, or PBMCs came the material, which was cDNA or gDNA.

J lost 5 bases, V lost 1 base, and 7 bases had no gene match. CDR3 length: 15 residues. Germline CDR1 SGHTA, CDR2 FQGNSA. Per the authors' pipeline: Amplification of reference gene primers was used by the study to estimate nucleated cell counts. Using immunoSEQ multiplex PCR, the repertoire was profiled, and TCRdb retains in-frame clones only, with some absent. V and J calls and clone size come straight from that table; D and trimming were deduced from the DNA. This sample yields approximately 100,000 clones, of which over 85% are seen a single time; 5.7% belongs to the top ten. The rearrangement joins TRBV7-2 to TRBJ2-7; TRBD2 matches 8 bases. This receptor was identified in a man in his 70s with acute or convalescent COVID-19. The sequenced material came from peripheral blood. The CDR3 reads CASSLVTSGSNEQYF. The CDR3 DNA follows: TGTGCCAGCAGCTTAGTTACTAGCGGTAGCAACGAGCAGTACTTC.